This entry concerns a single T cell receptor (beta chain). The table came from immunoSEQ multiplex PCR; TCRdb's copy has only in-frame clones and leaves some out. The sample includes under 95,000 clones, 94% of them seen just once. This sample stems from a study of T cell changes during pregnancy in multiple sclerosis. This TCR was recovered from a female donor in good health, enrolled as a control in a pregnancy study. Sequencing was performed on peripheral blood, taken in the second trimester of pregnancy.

CDR3 DNA: TGTGCCAGCAGAGAGGGGAGGGATCAGCCCCAGCATTTT. This encodes CASREGRDQPQHF. V and J are TRBV28 and TRBJ1-5; D possibly corresponds to TRBD1 (5 bases). The germline V and J ends were trimmed by 6 bases and 5 bases, with 11 bases remaining between them. The CDR3 is made up of 13 amino acids. Germline V gene lookup returns CDR1 MDHEN and CDR2 SYDVKM.